In its sample, the clone carrying this TCR beta chain was seen many times. TCRdb recomputed calls from the RACE reads with MiXCR, one row per CDR3 protein. The data contain about 40,000 distinct CDR3 sequences, roughly a tenth of them singletons. This entry is derived from a study of human T cells and chemical hapten exposure. Study at large: The cohort included alopecia areata under or over 50% scalp, totalis and universalis.

CDR3 size: 11 residues. Germline V gene sequence: CDR1 MNHNY, CDR2 SVGAGI (reference sequence). Deletions cut 6 bases from V and 5 bases from J, with 4 bases between. Time point meaning: pre-sensitization, week 0. Indicated treatment: therapeutic diphenylcyclopropenone sensitization with weekly scalp DPC. The gene calls are TRBV6-6 and TRBJ1-4; D is unresolved. The TCR sequence derives from a man aged 30-40 years with alopecia areata. Some clones in this sample may be carry-over from other donors' samples. This material consisted of whole blood, taken in connection with sensitization to the hapten diphenylcyclopropenone (DPC). DNA of the CDR3: TGTGCCAGCAGGAACAATGAAAAACTGTTTTTT. Amino acids: CASRNNEKLFF.